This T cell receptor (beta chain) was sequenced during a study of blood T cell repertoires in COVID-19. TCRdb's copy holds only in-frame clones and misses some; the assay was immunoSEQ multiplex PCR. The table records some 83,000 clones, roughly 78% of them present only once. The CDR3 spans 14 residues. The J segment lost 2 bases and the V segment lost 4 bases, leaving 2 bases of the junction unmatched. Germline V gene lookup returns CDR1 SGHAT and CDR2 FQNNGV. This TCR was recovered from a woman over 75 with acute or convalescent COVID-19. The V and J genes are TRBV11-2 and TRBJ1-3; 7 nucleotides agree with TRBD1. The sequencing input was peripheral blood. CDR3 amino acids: CASSWGTAGNTIYF. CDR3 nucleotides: TGTGCCAGCAGCTGGGGGACAGCTGGAAACACCATATATTTT. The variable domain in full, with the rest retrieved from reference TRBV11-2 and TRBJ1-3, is EAGVAQSPRYKIIEKRQSVAFWCNPISGHATLYWYQQILGQGPKLLIQFQNNGVVDDSQLPKDRFSAERLKGVDSTLKIQPAKLEDSAVYLCASSWGTAGNTIYFGEGSWLTVV.